Sequencing of this T cell receptor beta chain was carried out in a study of shared clonotypes between healthy human individuals. General study findings and limits: The represented genetic and exposure-history diversity was limited by the small number of donors.

The protocol was immunoSEQ multiplex PCR, while the TCRdb copy is restricted to in-frame clones and leaves out a portion. Of approximately 1.4 million clones listed, roughly 98% are singletons. V was cut by 4 bases and J by 5 bases, with 18 bases left in between. This CDR3 has 15 residues. Germline lookup yields CDR1 SGHNT and CDR2 YYREEE (reference sequence). CD4+ cells underwent separation, giving CD45RA+ naive and CD45RA-negative memory subsets. Concerning this clone: No antigen is known for it.

This chain joins TRBV5-4 and TRBJ2-5, with D possibly being TRBD1 or TRBD2 (6 bases each). The sample comprised naive CD4+ T cells sorted from blood. Stated subset: CD45RA+ positively selected. The clonotype comes from a man aged 30 to 45 in good health. DNA for the CDR3: TGTGCCAGCAGCGAGGGGGGAACGGGTTTCGAGACCCAGTACTTC. This translates into CASSEGGTGFETQYF.